The 25 T cell receptor beta chains below come from one sample, sequenced in a study of T cells after yellow fever vaccination. Each CDR3 protein gets one entry after TCRdb re-called the 5' RACE reads with MiXCR. Found here are 510,000 or so distinct CDR3 sequences, less than 20% of them singletons; the top ten hold more than 13%. This sample comprised PBMCs, obtained 15 days after the yellow fever booster vaccination. These receptors all come from a man aged 30-40 years who received the YFV17D yellow fever vaccine.

A single count supports this clonotype. The junction departs from germline at one end; a sequencing error may be responsible. The chain recombines TRBV20-1 with TRBJ2-2; 7 bases line up with TRBD1. Per germline, CDR1 DFQATT and CDR2 SNEGSKA (reference sequence). The CDR3 is 14 residues long. The CDR3 is CSAKGTDNTGEPFF. The CDR3 DNA is TGCAGTGCTAAAGGGACAGACAACACCGGGGAGCCGTTTTTT.

This chain connects TRBV29-1 to TRBJ2-1; 8 bases align to TRBD1. The V segment lost 4 bases and the J segment 5 bases; nucleotides outside the gene matches: 10. This CDR3 is 15 amino acids long. From germline, CDR1 is SQVTM and CDR2 ANQGSEA. The CDR3 reads CSVAKRTGSDNEQFF. The CDR3 DNA reads as TGCAGCGTTGCAAAAAGGACAGGGTCCGACAATGAGCAGTTCTTC.

This clonotype was picked up a small number of times. The chain is built from TRBV7-2 and TRBJ2-1, with D perhaps TRBD2 (6 bases). Germline lookup yields CDR1 SGHTA and CDR2 FQGNSA. Trimming pared 3 bases from V and 10 bases from J, leaving 7 bases between. The CDR3 covers 11 residues. The chain's CDR3 is CASSFLAEQFF. The CDR3, as DNA: TGTGCCAGCAGCTTCCTAGCGGAGCAGTTCTTC. Full variable domain (missing parts from reference TRBV7-2 and TRBJ2-1): GAGVSQSPSNKVTEKGKDVELRCDPISGHTALYWYRQSLGQGLEFLIYFQGNSAPDKSGLPSDRFSAERTGGSVSTLTIQRTQQEDSAVYLCASSFLAEQFFGPGTRLTVL.

Many counts were recorded for this clonotype. The chain couples TRBV21-1 to TRBJ1-1; the table's D call of TRBD1 was not tested on the DNA. TRBV21-1 is annotated as a pseudogene. The CDR3 sequence is 14 residues long. The CDR3 sequence is CASSKRGVGTEAFF. The CDR3 DNA sequence: TGTGCCAGCAGCAAGAGAGGGGTCGGGACTGAAGCTTTCTTT.

This clonotype showed up just a few times. V and J are TRBV6-2 or TRBV6-3 and TRBJ2-7; maybe TRBD1 (5 bases). The CDR3 length is 13 residues. Germline-derived CDR1 and CDR2 are MNHEY and SVGEGT. V was pared by 0 bases and J by 3 bases, with 6 bases between. The CDR3 DNA is TGTGCCAGCAGTTACTCGCAGGGCTACGAGCAGTACTTC. Its protein product is CASSYSQGYEQYF.

The chain couples TRBV28 to TRBJ2-5, with 8 bases that match TRBD2. After removal of 3 bases from V and 8 bases from J, the junction contained 11 bases not matched to a gene. Germline-derived CDR1 and CDR2 are MDHEN and SYDVKM. The CDR3 length is 15 residues. The CDR3 DNA reads TGTGCCAGCAGTTTGTGGCGGGAGGCTGTTATTACCCAGTACTTC. It encodes CASSLWREAVITQYF.

The table lists this clonotype with a few counts. The V gene is TRBV4-3, the J gene TRBJ2-7, with D perhaps TRBD1 (6 bases). The ends were cut back, 4 bases at V and 4 bases at J, with 14 bases in the middle. Germline lookup yields CDR1 LGHNA and CDR2 YSLEER. The CDR3 has 14 amino acids. This chain's CDR3 is CASSPTGNGYEQYF. Here the CDR3 DNA reads TGCGCCAGCAGCCCTACAGGGAATGGTTACGAGCAGTACTTC.

This clonotype turned up a few times. The gene calls are TRBV20-1 and TRBJ2-3; the D is unclear. This CDR3 is built from 11 residues. Trimming removed 5 bases from V and 5 bases from J, with 8 bases in between. The germline gives CDR1 DFQATT, CDR2 SNEGSKA (reference sequence). DNA of the CDR3: TGCAGTGCTGATTCGCGAGATACGCAGTATTTT. Translated, it gives CSADSRDTQYF.

This clonotype was picked up many times. This chain links TRBV12-3 or TRBV12-4 with TRBJ2-2, with TRBD2 identical over 8 bases. The J segment lost 4 bases and the V segment lost 2 bases, leaving 0 bases of the junction unmatched. The CDR3 sequence is 14 residues long. The CDR3, as DNA: TGTGCCAGCAGTTTACTAGCGGGCACCGGGGAGCTGTTTTTT. This encodes CASSLLAGTGELFF.

The J gene is TRBJ2-7, the V gene TRBV5-1; 12 bases are a match to TRBD2. Germline CDR1 and CDR2: SGHRS and YFSETQ. The length of the CDR3 is 16 residues. V lost 4 bases and J lost 0; bases outside the gene matches: 5. As DNA, the CDR3 is TGCGCCAGCAGCAAGCTAGCGGGAGGGAGCTCCTACGAGCAGTACTTC. Translated: CASSKLAGGSSYEQYF.

J is TRBJ2-1 and V is TRBV12-3 or TRBV12-4; 11 nucleotides agree with TRBD2. V shed 6 bases and J 8 bases; nucleotides not matched to a gene: 9. The CDR3 length is 15 residues. The CDR3 protein is CASRLAGDPNDEQFF. CDR3 DNA sequence: TGTGCCAGCAGACTAGCGGGAGACCCTAATGATGAGCAGTTCTTC.

The rearrangement uses TRBV27 and TRBJ2-5; 8 positions match TRBD1. J lost 5 bases, V lost 5 bases, and 10 bases had no gene match. The CDR3 runs to 15 residues. The germline V gene encodes CDR1 MNHEY and CDR2 SMNVEV (reference sequence). CDR3 loop: CASSAGTGNAETQYF. In DNA form, the CDR3 reads TGTGCCAGCAGTGCTGGGACAGGTAATGCGGAGACCCAGTACTTC.

This clonotype was picked up a small number of times. The V and J genes are TRBV28 and TRBJ2-7, with D perhaps TRBD2 (6 bases). Germline CDR1 MDHEN, CDR2 SYDVKM. This CDR3 contains 13 residues. V dropped 6 bases and J dropped 2 bases, with 11 bases sitting between them. The CDR3 reads CASREGLPYEQYF. The DNA for the CDR3 is TGTGCCAGCAGGGAAGGACTACCCTACGAGCAGTACTTC.

This clonotype was observed a handful of times. V usage is TRBV18 and J usage is TRBJ2-7, with 8 bases aligning to TRBD1. The ends lost 5 bases at V and 5 bases at J; junction bases unmatched: 5. The germline V gene encodes CDR1 KGHSH and CDR2 LQKENI. This CDR3 has 13 residues. Here the CDR3 DNA reads TGTGCCAGCTCAACCGCAGGGGGCAACGAGCAGTACTTC. This translates into CASSTAGGNEQYF.

This rearrangement joins TRBV7-2 to TRBJ2-5, with D perhaps matching TRBD1 (6 bases). This CDR3 contains 14 residues. V lost 5 bases and J 5 bases, leaving 15 bases between the germline ends. Germline V gives CDR1 SGHTA, CDR2 FQGNSA. CDR3 DNA sequence: TGTGCCAGCAGCCTCCAGACAGGCGCGGAGACCCAGTACTTC. It codes for CASSLQTGAETQYF.

This clonotype has only a few counts. V gene TRBV5-1 combines with J gene TRBJ2-5, with TRBD2 matching 7 bases. Germline V gene lookup returns CDR1 SGHRS and CDR2 YFSETQ. After removal of 3 bases from V and 5 bases from J, the junction contained 10 bases not matched to a gene. This CDR3 spans 15 amino acids. The CDR3, as DNA: TGCGCCAGCAGCTCGTACGGACTAGTTGGGGAGACCCAGTACTTC. Encoded protein: CASSSYGLVGETQYF. The whole variable domain, filled in from reference TRBV5-1 and TRBJ2-5, reads KAGVTQTPRYLIKTRGQQVTLSCSPISGHRSVSWYQQTPGQGLQFLFEYFSETQRNKGNFPGRFSGRQFSNSRSEMNVSTLELGDSALYLCASSSYGLVGETQYFGPGTRLLVL.

The J gene is TRBJ2-2, the V gene TRBV27, with D uncertain. V lost 8 bases and J lost 4, with 8 bases in between. The CDR3 is 12 residues long. Germline CDR1 MNHEY, CDR2 SMNVEV (reference sequence). In DNA form, the CDR3 reads TGTGCCAGCTGTACGAGCACCGGGGAGCTGTTTTTT. This translates into CASCTSTGELFF.

V is TRBV20-1 and J is TRBJ2-1, with D unclear. This CDR3 has 14 amino acids. CDR1 and CDR2 (germline): DFQATT, SNEGSKA (reference sequence). V lost 1 base and J lost 8, with 15 bases in between. CDR3 coding DNA: TGCAGTGCTAGAGGCCCTAGTAGTATCGATGAGCAGTTCTTC. Residues: CSARGPSSIDEQFF.

This clonotype has a handful of counts. The rearrangement uses TRBV12-3 or TRBV12-4 and TRBJ2-1; TRBD2 matches at 7 bases. The CDR3 runs to 15 residues. V lost 3 bases to trimming and J lost 4 bases; unmatched junction nucleotides: 6. For the CDR3, the DNA is TGTGCCAGCAGTTTTGGGAGGGCTCCATACAATGAGCAGTTCTTC. It is translated as CASSFGRAPYNEQFF.

This clonotype was picked up a small number of times. The CDR3 loop reads CASSLVEMSDSEQYF. As DNA, the CDR3 is TGTGCCAGCAGCTTAGTGGAGATGTCCGACTCCGAGCAGTACTTC. The chain recombines TRBV7-2 with TRBJ2-7; D gene unclear. V was trimmed by 1 base and J by 6 bases, leaving 16 bases between them. CDR3 length: 15 residues. CDR1 and CDR2 (germline): SGHTA, FQGNSA.

This clonotype was found a few times. The chain links TRBV6-1 to TRBJ2-1; D uncertain. Trimming shortened V by 7 bases and J by 0 bases, and 13 bases separated the two germline ends. CDR3 length equals 15 residues. CDR1 is MNHNS, CDR2 SASEGT, per germline. CDR3 DNA: TGTGCCAGCAAACCCTCGGAGAACTCCTACAATGAGCAGTTCTTC. Residues: CASKPSENSYNEQFF.

This clonotype appeared a few times. V gene TRBV18 combines with J gene TRBJ2-5; TRBD1 matches at 8 bases. CDR1 KGHSH and CDR2 LQKENI come from the germline V gene. Losses at the gene ends were 8 bases for V and 5 bases for J; bases not matched to a gene: 4. This CDR3 region has 12 residues. The CDR3: CASGNRGETQYF. CDR3 DNA: TGTGCCAGCGGGAACAGGGGGGAGACCCAGTACTTC.

V usage is TRBV15 and J usage is TRBJ2-3, with D perhaps matching TRBD2 (6 bases). Trimming removed 0 bases at V and 3 bases at J, with 10 bases between. CDR1 and CDR2 from the germline V gene are LNHNV and YYDKDF (reference sequence). The CDR3 extends over 15 amino acids. The CDR3 region is CATSRDREVTDTQYF. CDR3 nucleotide sequence: TGTGCCACCAGCAGAGATAGGGAGGTAACAGATACGCAGTATTTT.

This clonotype was seen a few times. The rearrangement links TRBV29-1 to TRBJ2-1; D ambiguous. Between the trimmed V and J ends, which lost 5 bases and 10 bases, there was a span of 12 bases. The CDR3 covers 11 residues. Germline lookup yields CDR1 SQVTM and CDR2 ANQGSEA. CDR3: CSVQMEREQFF. The DNA of the CDR3 is TGCAGCGTTCAGATGGAACGGGAGCAGTTCTTC.

The chain combines TRBV24-1 with TRBJ2-3; TRBD2 might be the D (10 bases). CDR3 length: 23 amino acids. The V gene's germline CDR1 is KGHDR and CDR2 SFDVKD. V gave up 1 base and J gave up 1 base, with 32 bases separating them. This CDR3 is CATSDLRPRDREILAGGTDTQYF. As DNA, the CDR3 is TGTGCCACCAGTGATTTAAGGCCCCGGGACAGGGAGATTCTAGCGGGAGGCACAGATACGCAGTATTTT.